The T cell receptor (beta chain) under discussion was sequenced for a study of T cells after yellow fever vaccination. Study-level background: SMART-Seq v4 Ultra Low Input served to prepare low-cell-number fractions. General study results and limits: There was a possibility that FACS-sorted repertoires contained abundant clonotypes contaminating from the bulk population. The secondary T-cell response peaked on day 5, not day 15, but was weaker.

By 5'RACE template switching, TCR cDNA was produced, with a universal primer site and UMIs added in the process. TCRdb reprocessed the 5' RACE reads via MiXCR and lists one record per CDR3 protein. This table holds under 400,000 distinct CDR3 sequences, approximately 10% found once. CDR3 size: 12 residues. J gave up 4 bases and V 10 bases, and 3 bases lay outside the gene matches. Germline loops: CDR1 ENHRY, CDR2 SYGVKD. In its sample, this clonotype was seen a few times. Antigen unknown. The sequences come from PBMCs, collected on the day of the first yellow fever vaccination. The J gene is TRBJ1-2, the V gene TRBV10-3, with 10 bases that match TRBD1. This TCR was recovered from a man aged 18 to 29 who received the YFV17D yellow fever vaccine. The CDR3 here is CASRTGGYGYTF. The CDR3 bases are TGTGCCAGCCGGACAGGGGGCTATGGCTACACCTTC.